The next 24 T cell receptor beta chains were all read from a single sample in a study of cytomegalovirus exposure and HLA in healthy donors (dated by TCRdb to about 2017). Library prep was done by the immunoSEQ multiplex PCR assay. TCRdb stores this immuneACCESS table with in-frame sequences only. Part of the clones is absent; in the studies checked, under half of the shortfall reflects unresolved V genes, and no reason is known for the rest. The sample has some 200,000 clones on record, about nine tenths of them singletons. The leading ten clones occupy approximately 7.7% of the sample. Sequenced sample: PBMCs. These TCRs come from a man aged 25-45 years in good health and CMV-seropositive.

This rearrangement joins TRBV21-1 to TRBJ1-2. TRBV21-1 corresponds to a pseudogene. This CDR3 is 11 amino acids long. The CDR3 DNA reads TGTGCCAGCAGCAAAGACGGGGGCTACACCTTC. Translated, it gives CASSKDGGYTF.

The chain recombines TRBV4-1 with TRBJ1-3; no firm D call. The germline V gene has CDR1 MGHRA and CDR2 YSYEKL. The CDR3 contains 13 residues. Trimming removed 0 bases from V and 4 bases from J, with 4 bases in between. The CDR3 is CASSQDQGNTIYF. The CDR3 region has the DNA TGCGCCAGCAGCCAAGATCAGGGAAACACCATATATTTT.

In its sample, this clone was seen once. The rearrangement uses TRBV6-6 and TRBJ1-5; TRBD1 matches 8 bases. The V gene's germline CDR1 is MNHNY and CDR2 SVGAGI (reference sequence). J was trimmed by 5 bases and V by 8 bases; bases with no gene match: 5. The CDR3 is made up of 13 amino acids. The CDR3 region is CASGQGRDQPQHF. The CDR3 region has the DNA TGTGCCAGCGGACAGGGAAGGGATCAGCCCCAGCATTTT.

The rearrangement links TRBV12-2 to TRBJ2-4; the DNA was not compared with TRBD1, the D call given in the table. TRBV12-2 is a recognized pseudogene. CDR3 size: 17 residues. The CDR3 coding sequence is TGTGCAAGTCGCGCCCCCAGGGACAGGGTCCCCAAAAACATTCAGTACTTC. Encoded protein: CASRAPRDRVPKNIQYF.

Only one count was recorded for this clone. This rearrangement joins TRBV4-3 to TRBJ2-7, with unresolved D. With 0 bases removed from V and 1 base from J, the gap between germline ends came to 7 bases. The CDR3 spans 14 residues. Per germline, CDR1 LGHNA and CDR2 YSLEER. CDR3 region: CASSQDIGSYEQYF. In DNA form, the CDR3 reads TGCGCCAGCAGCCAAGATATCGGTTCCTACGAGCAGTACTTC.

The V call is TRBV7-3, the J call TRBJ2-2; the D gene is possibly TRBD1 (6 bases). V dropped 4 bases and J dropped 6 bases, with 12 bases sitting between them. CDR1 and CDR2 (germline): SGHTA, FQGTGA. The CDR3 length is 14 residues. This CDR3 reads CASSSGQIPGELFF. In DNA form, the CDR3 reads TGTGCCAGCAGCTCTGGACAGATACCCGGGGAGCTGTTTTTT.

The chain is built from TRBV7-3 and TRBJ2-1, with D tentatively TRBD2 (5 bases). With 5 bases removed from V and 6 bases from J, the gap between germline ends came to 17 bases. The CDR3 is 15 amino acids. Germline CDR1 is SGHTA and CDR2 is FQGTGA. CDR3 in DNA: TGTGCCAGCAGCCGACGGCGTGGAGGACCCAATGAGCAGTTCTTC. Protein sequence: CASSRRRGGPNEQFF.

J is TRBJ2-1 and V is TRBV6-1; tentative D call: TRBD2 (6 bases). Trimming pared 4 bases from V and 0 bases from J, leaving 10 bases between. CDR3 size: 15 residues. Germline loops: CDR1 MNHNS, CDR2 SASEGT. CDR3 DNA sequence: TGTGCCAGCAGTGGGGAGGAGGGCTCCTACAATGAGCAGTTCTTC. Translation: CASSGEEGSYNEQFF.

V and J are TRBV29-1 and TRBJ2-3; possible D gene TRBD1, 6 bases. The CDR3 contains 16 residues. CDR1 is SQVTM and CDR2 is ANQGSEA in the germline V gene. Between the trimmed V and J ends, which lost 6 bases and 0 bases, there was a span of 19 bases. CDR3 sequence reads: CSVRGWGPRSTDTQYF. Written as DNA, the CDR3 is TGCAGCGTCCGGGGCTGGGGGCCGAGGAGCACAGATACGCAGTATTTT.

The chain employs TRBV6-5 and TRBJ1-2; no clear D gene. V lost 3 bases to trimming and J lost 7 bases, with 6 bases between them. Germline V lookup: CDR1 MNHEY, CDR2 SVGAGI. CDR3 length equals 11 residues. CDR3 region: CASSYHGGYTF. CDR3 nucleotides: TGTGCCAGCAGTTATCATGGTGGCTACACCTTC.

The CDR3 is CASSPDGAWGYTF. CDR3 nucleotides: TGTGCCAGCAGTCCAGACGGGGCCTGGGGCTACACCTTC. The chain links TRBV7-9 to TRBJ1-2; tentative D call: TRBD1 (5 bases). Germline values: CDR1 SEHNR, CDR2 FQNEAQ (reference sequence). This CDR3 is 13 amino acids long. V dropped 6 bases and J dropped 8 bases, with 16 bases sitting between them.

This clone appeared a single time. The junction shows a germline mismatch at one end, possibly a read error. The chain links TRBV9 to TRBJ1-1, with 7 bases identical to TRBD1. This CDR3 contains 13 residues. Germline CDR1 reads SGDLS; CDR2 reads YYNGEE. The CDR3 sequence is CASSVEGGAEAFF. For the CDR3, the DNA is TGTGCCAGCAGCGTAGAAGGGGGCGCTGAGGCTTTCTTT. The full variable domain, with the rest looked up from reference TRBV9 and TRBJ1-1, is DSGVTQTPKHLITATGQRVTLRCSPRSGDLSVYWYQQSLDQGLQFLIQYYNGEERAKGNILERFSAQQFPDLHSELNLSSLELGDSALYFCASSVEGGAEAFFGQGTRLTVV.

J is TRBJ1-5 and V is TRBV29-1; TRBD1 might be the D (6 bases). Trimming stripped 5 bases from V and 2 bases from J, with 10 bases between. The CDR3 loop spans 13 amino acids. CDR1 and CDR2 from the germline V gene are SQVTM and ANQGSEA. The CDR3 is CSVHAGGNQPQHF. The CDR3 coding sequence is TGCAGCGTTCACGCAGGGGGCAATCAGCCCCAGCATTTT. Filled out from reference TRBV29-1 and TRBJ1-5, the complete variable domain reads SAVISQKPSRDICQRGTSLTIQCQVDSQVTMMFWYRQQPGQSLTLIATANQGSEATYESGFVIDKFPISRPNLTFSTLTVSNMSPEDSSIYLCSVHAGGNQPQHFGDGTRLSIL.

This clone was counted a single time. The chain employs TRBV28 and TRBJ1-5; TRBD1 is a possible D gene (5 bases). The CDR3 is 13 amino acids. From germline, CDR1 is MDHEN and CDR2 SYDVKM. The V gene lost 6 bases and the J gene lost 6 bases, with 12 bases spanning the gap. The CDR3 coding sequence is TGTGCCAGCAGCACGGGGACGTCTCAGCCCCAGCATTTT. It specifies CASSTGTSQPQHF. Variable domain in full (rest from reference TRBV28 and TRBJ1-5): DVKVTQSSRYLVKRTGEKVFLECVQDMDHENMFWYRQDPGLGLRLIYFSYDVKMKEKGDIPEGYSVSREKKERFSLILESASTNQTSMYLCASSTGTSQPQHFGDGTRLSIL.

The chain links TRBV27 to TRBJ2-7; TRBD2 matches at 7 bases. CDR3 length equals 17 residues. CDR1 is MNHEY and CDR2 is SMNVEV in the germline V gene (reference sequence). With V trimmed by 7 bases and J by 3 bases, 18 bases remained unmatched. The CDR3 sequence: CASNPRGDFTGGYEQYF. CDR3 coding DNA: TGTGCCAGCAACCCCCGGGGGGATTTTACGGGGGGCTACGAGCAGTACTTC.

V usage is TRBV4-3 and J usage is TRBJ2-3; weak D call: TRBD1 (5 bases). Per germline, CDR1 LGHNA and CDR2 YSLEER. V lost 3 bases and J 1 base, leaving 11 bases between the germline ends. The CDR3 runs 15 residues. The CDR3 reads CASSHQIGGTDTQYF. DNA of the CDR3: TGCGCCAGCAGCCACCAAATAGGGGGCACAGATACGCAGTATTTT.

The V gene is TRBV6-5, the J gene TRBJ2-7; the match to TRBD1 covers 9 bases. J was trimmed by 3 bases and V by 11 bases; bases with no gene match: 11. Germline V CDR1 and CDR2: MNHEY, SVGAGI. The CDR3 runs 14 residues. The CDR3 nucleotides read TGTGCCGTCGGCCGGGACAGGGTTTACTACGAGCAGTACTTC. Amino acids: CAVGRDRVYYEQYF.

The rearrangement joins TRBV7-9 to TRBJ2-3, with TRBD2 identical over 9 bases. This CDR3 region has 16 residues. The ends lost 0 bases at V and 6 bases at J; junction bases unmatched: 7. CDR1 and CDR2 (germline): SEHNR, FQNEAQ (reference sequence). CDR3 sequence: CASSLAGGGAPDTQYF. In DNA, the CDR3 is TGTGCCAGCAGCTTAGCCGGCGGGGGGGCCCCGGATACGCAGTATTTT.

This clone was detected a few times. The gene calls are TRBV9 and TRBJ2-2; the D is unclear. Germline values: CDR1 SGDLS, CDR2 YYNGEE. Trimming removed 2 bases from V and 5 bases from J, with 7 bases in between. The CDR3 is 13 residues long. As DNA, the CDR3 is TGTGCCAGCAGCGTCGATTGGACCGGGGAGCTGTTTTTT. Residues: CASSVDWTGELFF. Using reference TRBV9 and TRBJ2-2 for the parts outside the CDR3, the full variable domain is DSGVTQTPKHLITATGQRVTLRCSPRSGDLSVYWYQQSLDQGLQFLIQYYNGEERAKGNILERFSAQQFPDLHSELNLSSLELGDSALYFCASSVDWTGELFFGEGSRLTVL.

This rearrangement joins TRBV5-1 to TRBJ2-7; perhaps TRBD2 as D (6 bases). This CDR3 spans 14 amino acids. V lost 2 bases, J lost 2 bases, and 11 bases lay in between. Germline V lookup: CDR1 SGHRS, CDR2 YFSETQ. The DNA of the CDR3 is TGCGCCAGCAGCTTCACTAGCCCCACCTACGAGCAGTACTTC. Translating gives CASSFTSPTYEQYF. Filled out from reference TRBV5-1 and TRBJ2-7, the complete variable domain reads KAGVTQTPRYLIKTRGQQVTLSCSPISGHRSVSWYQQTPGQGLQFLFEYFSETQRNKGNFPGRFSGRQFSNSRSEMNVSTLELGDSALYLCASSFTSPTYEQYFGPGTRLTVT.

In this sample, this clone turned up once. This sequence joins TRBV7-2 and TRBJ2-5; a weak D match, TRBD1 (6 bases). The CDR3 sequence is 15 residues long. Germline CDR1 is SGHTA and CDR2 is FQGNSA. The V gene lost 0 bases and the J gene lost 7 bases, with 15 bases spanning the gap. This CDR3 is CASSLAVGGRGTQYF. The CDR3 DNA sequence: TGTGCCAGCAGCTTAGCGGTTGGGGGCCGAGGGACCCAGTACTTC. The full variable domain, completed using reference TRBV7-2 and TRBJ2-5, is GAGVSQSPSNKVTEKGKDVELRCDPISGHTALYWYRQSLGQGLEFLIYFQGNSAPDKSGLPSDRFSAERTGGSVSTLTIQRTQQEDSAVYLCASSLAVGGRGTQYFGPGTRLLVL.

This clone has a handful of counts. The CDR3 region has the DNA TGTGCCAGCAGTTTCTCCCAGGGAGCTGGCTACACCTTC. This encodes CASSFSQGAGYTF. The J gene is TRBJ1-2, the V gene TRBV27; possible D gene TRBD1, 5 bases. The CDR3 contains 13 residues. The ends were cut back, 3 bases at V and 7 bases at J, with 12 bases in the middle. Germline-derived CDR1 and CDR2 are MNHEY and SMNVEV (reference sequence).

The CDR3 loop is CSVIPMGTAYEQYF. The CDR3 nucleotides are TGCAGCGTGATCCCTATGGGGACAGCGTACGAGCAGTACTTC. V gene TRBV29-1 combines with J gene TRBJ2-7, with TRBD1 matching over 7 bases. CDR3 length: 14 amino acids. J lost 4 bases, V lost 6 bases, and 12 bases had no gene match. Germline CDR1 and CDR2: SQVTM and ANQGSEA.

The chain joins TRBV4-1 to TRBJ1-4, with D maybe TRBD1 (6 bases). The germline CDR1 and CDR2 sequences are MGHRA and YSYEKL. Trimming took 6 bases from V and 3 from J, leaving 14 bases between them. The CDR3 covers 15 residues. In nucleotides, the CDR3 is TGCGCCAGCAGGGTACAGGGTGGTCCTAATGAAAAACTGTTTTTT. The encoded protein is CASRVQGGPNEKLFF.